The TCR beta chain described here comes from a study of Ad26.COV2.S vaccination and SARS-CoV-2 variants. CDR3 length: 16 amino acids. CDR1 is SGHVS and CDR2 is FNYEAQ in the germline V gene. Losses at the gene ends were 5 bases for V and 4 bases for J; bases not matched to a gene: 9. Specified treatment: approximately 18 received Ad26.COV2.S at low or high dose, single or two shots; 5 received placebo; per-sample allocation not given. All samples were drawn on day 63, counting from the first vaccine or placebo injection. The protocol was immunoSEQ multiplex PCR, while the TCRdb copy is restricted to in-frame clones and leaves out a portion. Found here are 350,000 to 500,000 clones, 75% to 95% of them singletons; the top ten hold 9% to 15%.

This rearrangement joins TRBV7-6 to TRBJ2-3; 10 nucleotides agree with TRBD2. The clonotype originates from a person between 18 and 60 years old who received the Ad26.COV2.S COVID-19 vaccine or a placebo. Sequencing used peripheral blood, obtained in a trial of Ad26.COV2.S vaccine versus placebo. The CDR3 nucleotides read TGTGCCAGCAGCCCTAGAGGCCTAGCGGGAGCAGATACGCAGTATTTT. Its protein is CASSPRGLAGADTQYF. The full variable domain, with the rest looked up from reference TRBV7-6 and TRBJ2-3, is GAGVSQSPRYKVTKRGQDVALRCDPISGHVSLYWYRQALGQGPEFLTYFNYEAQQDKSGLPNDRFSAERPEGSISTLTIQRTEQRDSAMYRCASSPRGLAGADTQYFGPGTRLTVL.